The rows below give T cell receptor beta chains drawn from one sample of a study of graft-versus-host responses after intestinal transplantation. No antigen is known for these receptors. Generated by immunoSEQ multiplex PCR, the TCRdb table keeps only in-frame clones and is missing some. The sample has roughly 120,000 clones; less than 95% are singletons. The source was unstimulated CD4+ T cells sorted from spleen or lymph node cells, collected before intestinal transplant. All receptors come from a human donor who received an intestinal transplant. Each CDR3 is given with its conserved first and last residue. The order of the fields is D gene, J gene, V gene, clone size, CDR3 protein, CDR3 DNA. D genes are given only for firm matches. Only some rows state a clone size, as once, few, many or a class for expanded clones.

TRBD1 TRBJ2-5 TRBV7-8 once CASSLVSGTGIQETQYF TGTGCCAGCAGCTTAGTATCCGGGACAGGAATCCAAGAGACCCAGTACTTC
- TRBJ2-1 TRBV28 - CASSLDLYNEQFF TGTGCCAGCAGTTTGGACTTGTACAATGAGCAGTTCTTC
TRBD2 TRBJ2-1 TRBV10-3 - CAISGTGLAGADEQFF TGTGCCATCAGTGGAACGGGACTAGCGGGAGCGGATGAGCAGTTCTTC
TRBD2 TRBJ2-1 TRBV6-6 - CASSIGLAGGNEQFF TGTGCCAGCAGTATTGGACTAGCGGGGGGGAATGAGCAGTTCTTC
TRBD1 TRBJ1-2 TRBV6-5 - CASSQTTAQGNGYTF TGTGCCAGCAGTCAAACAACCGCACAGGGGAATGGCTACACCTTC
- TRBJ1-2 TRBV28 - CASSLGGALLGYTF TGTGCCAGCAGTTTAGGGGGGGCCCTGTTGGGCTACACCTTC
- TRBJ2-3 TRBV9 - CASSVDSIKTDTQYF TGTGCCAGCAGCGTTGACAGTATTAAGACAGATACGCAGTATTTT
TRBD1 TRBJ2-7 TRBV6-5 - CASRPWTGPPSEQYF TGTGCCAGCCGGCCCTGGACAGGTCCTCCTAGCGAGCAGTACTTC
- TRBJ1-1 TRBV21-1 - CASSKRPGQVLNTEAFF TGTGCCAGCAGCAAAAGACCGGGACAGGTTTTGAACACTGAAGCTTTCTTT
- TRBJ1-2 TRBV18 - CASSPIPATGNYGYTF TGTGCCAGCTCACCAATTCCGGCTACAGGGAACTATGGCTACACCTTC
- TRBJ1-1 TRBV18 - CASSLRQAPEAFF TGTGCCAGCTCACTACGACAGGCGCCTGAAGCTTTCTTT
- TRBJ1-1 TRBV7-9 few CASRPSGTEAFF TGTGCCAGCAGACCATCGGGGACTGAAGCTTTCTTT
- TRBJ2-6 TRBV7-2 - CASSLGGDGANVLTF TGTGCCAGCAGCTTAGGGGGCGATGGGGCCAACGTCCTGACTTTC
TRBD2 TRBJ2-1 TRBV9 - CASSVSSGGAYNEQFF TGTGCCAGCAGCGTATCAAGCGGGGGGGCCTACAATGAGCAGTTCTTC
- TRBJ1-1 TRBV29-1 - CSVVDSGGTEAFF TGCAGCGTTGTTGACTCCGGGGGCACTGAAGCTTTCTTT
- TRBJ2-4 TRBV11-2 - CASSLLRGALAENIQYF TGTGCCAGCAGCTTACTTCGGGGGGCTCTAGCGGAAAACATTCAGTACTTC
TRBD1 TRBJ2-1 TRBV6-1 - CASSEAGTGRDEQFF TGTGCCAGCAGTGAAGCCGGGACAGGTCGGGATGAGCAGTTCTTC
TRBD2 TRBJ2-3 TRBV9 - CASSLLAGTDTQYF TGTGCCAGCAGCTTACTAGCGGGCACAGATACGCAGTATTTT
TRBD2 TRBJ2-1 TRBV28 - CASSFLPGRERSYNEQFF TGTGCCAGCAGTTTCCTCCCTGGGCGGGAGCGGTCCTACAATGAGCAGTTCTTC
TRBD1 TRBJ1-5 TRBV5-6 once CASSLFTGGNQPQHF TGTGCCAGCAGCCTATTTACAGGGGGCAATCAGCCCCAGCATTTT
TRBD1 TRBJ2-7 TRBV27 - CASSAVGQGVKEQYF TGTGCCAGCAGTGCGGTAGGGCAGGGGGTGAAAGAGCAGTACTTC
- TRBJ2-7 TRBV4-3 - CASRQGRLLYEQYF TGCGCCAGCAGACAGGGACGGCTGCTCTACGAGCAGTACTTC
TRBD2 TRBJ2-3 TRBV28 - CASSSAGGPSDTQYF TGTGCCAGCAGTTCGGCGGGAGGGCCCTCAGATACGCAGTATTTT
TRBD1 TRBJ1-6 TRBV7-9 - CASSSGQGSSYNSPLHF TGTGCCAGCAGCTCCGGACAGGGGAGCTCCTATAATTCACCCCTCCACTTT
- TRBJ1-4 TRBV30 few CAWSVQGTGGKLFF TGTGCCTGGAGTGTACAAGGGACTGGTGGAAAACTGTTTTTT
- TRBJ1-5 TRBV19 - CASSIFRGANSNQPQHF TGTGCCAGTAGTATATTCAGGGGCGCAAATAGCAATCAGCCCCAGCATTTT
- TRBJ1-5 TRBV11-2 - CASSTGSNQPQHF TGTGCCAGCAGCACAGGGAGCAATCAGCCCCAGCATTTT
TRBD1 TRBJ1-5 TRBV4-2 once CASSRDRGRQPQHF TGTGCCAGCAGCCGGGACAGGGGACGGCAGCCCCAGCATTTT
- TRBJ1-2 TRBV9 - CASSVEPPYGYTF TGTGCCAGCAGCGTAGAGCCCCCGTATGGCTACACCTTC
- TRBJ2-7 TRBV15 - CATSRDPSQNYEQYF TGTGCCACCAGCAGAGATCCCTCACAAAACTACGAGCAGTACTTC
- TRBJ2-5 TRBV7-8 - CASSLVWPKKETQYF TGTGCCAGCAGCTTAGTGTGGCCCAAAAAGGAGACCCAGTACTTC
- TRBJ2-1 TRBV27 once CASSGARYNEQFF TGTGCCAGCAGTGGGGCCCGTTACAATGAGCAGTTCTTC
TRBD1 TRBJ2-1 TRBV19 - CASRETGGRDEQFF TGTGCCAGTAGGGAGACAGGGGGCAGGGATGAGCAGTTCTTC
- TRBJ2-1 TRBV28 - CASSLLASRNEQFF TGTGCCAGCAGCTTACTAGCTTCAAGAAATGAGCAGTTCTTC
TRBD1 TRBJ1-5 TRBV27 - CASRADRGQPQHF TGTGCCAGCAGAGCGGACAGGGGGCAGCCCCAGCATTTT
- TRBJ1-1 TRBV23-1 - CASSQAQLKGPEAFF TGCGCCAGCAGTCAAGCACAGCTTAAAGGTCCTGAAGCTTTCTTT
- TRBJ2-1 TRBV9 - CASSATSLNEQFF TGTGCCAGCAGCGCGACTAGTCTGAATGAGCAGTTCTTC
TRBD1 TRBJ2-1 TRBV27 - CASSLEGATYNEQFF TGTGCCAGCAGTTTAGAGGGGGCGACCTACAATGAGCAGTTCTTC
- TRBJ2-3 TRBV14 - CASSQQGTDTQYF TGTGCCAGCAGCCAGCAGGGAACAGATACGCAGTATTTT
TRBD1 TRBJ1-1 TRBV30 - CAFTGAFTEAFF TGTGCCTTCACAGGGGCTTTCACTGAAGCTTTCTTT
TRBD1 TRBJ1-6 TRBV6-5 - CASSYSDRGLSPLHF TGTGCCAGCAGTTACTCAGACAGGGGGCTTTCACCCCTCCACTTT
- TRBJ2-3 TRBV13 - CASSSRTDPDTQYF TGTGCCAGCAGCAGTCGGACAGACCCAGATACGCAGTATTTT
- TRBJ2-7 TRBV5-1 - CASSLVPGLRTSLAYEQYF TGCGCCAGCAGCTTGGTCCCAGGACTGAGGACTTCACTCGCCTACGAGCAGTACTTC
- TRBJ1-2 TRBV5-5 - CASSPQGLSFNYGYTF TGTGCCAGCAGCCCGCAAGGACTGAGCTTCAACTATGGCTACACCTTC